Here is one T cell receptor (beta chain) with its context. Its specificity is not known. Its ends do not fully match the called genes, so a read error is possible. The data were produced by immunoSEQ multiplex PCR, yet TCRdb's version contains in-frame clones alone and is incomplete. In the table there are 81,000 or so clones, 70% to 85% of which are singletons. The data stem from a study of radiotherapy plus CTLA-4 blockade in lung cancer. Study-level findings and limits: The best predictor of response was reported to be early blood T cell clone dynamics, with interferon-beta. TCR clones of tumor origin grew in blood after radiotherapy plus ipilimumab.

In germline, CDR1 is SSHAT, CDR2 FNYEAQ (reference sequence). This CDR3 contains 15 residues. Chemo-refractory metastatic non-small-cell lung cancer patients received focal radiation with ipilimumab CTLA-4 blockade. This rearrangement joins TRBV7-7 to TRBJ2-1; D remains ambiguous. The TCR comes from a human donor with non-small cell lung cancer who had stable disease on radiotherapy plus ipilimumab. The sample consisted of peripheral blood, taken from a patient treated with radiotherapy plus ipilimumab. The CDR3 nucleotides are TGTGCTAGCAGCCCTAACTCTGGGGTGTACAATGAGCAGTTCTTC. Protein: CASSPNSGVYNEQFF.